The count of the clone carrying this T cell receptor beta chain is one. This record comes from a study of control samples from healthy donors and cancer patients. Generated by immunoSEQ multiplex PCR, the TCRdb table keeps only in-frame clones and is missing some. This sample carries about 100,000 clones, 85% to 90% of them seen once, and the ten largest clones take 13% to 15%. This CDR3 spans 15 amino acids. Germline V CDR1 and CDR2: MNHEY, SMNVEV (reference sequence). Trimming stripped 5 bases from V and 5 bases from J, with 19 bases between. This TCR came from a man aged 30-40 years in good health. This rearrangement joins TRBV27 to TRBJ2-7, with TRBD2 as a possible D gene (6 bases). Input material: blood. The CDR3 spells CASSPRRVPRDEQYF. The CDR3 DNA follows: TGTGCCAGCAGTCCCCGGAGGGTACCACGGGACGAGCAGTACTTC.